This T cell receptor (beta chain) was sequenced for a study of shared clonotypes between healthy human individuals. Trimming took off 3 bases at V and 3 bases at J, with 12 bases between the two ends. The CDR3 covers 16 residues. Germline V gene lookup returns CDR1 MNHNS and CDR2 SASEGT. Repertoires were generated with immunoSEQ multiplex PCR, while TCRdb's copy carries only in-frame clones and drops some. The data contain about 2.5 million clones, under 95% of them singletons. The chain uses TRBV6-1 and TRBJ2-6; D uncertain. The sequencing input was naive CD4+ T cells from PBMCs. Specified subset: CD45RA+ positively selected. The receptor's source is a man younger than 35 in good health. Some clones in this sample may be carry-over from other donors' samples. DNA of the CDR3: TGTGCCAGCAGTGAGGGGTCTTTGGGTGGGGCCAACGTCCTGACTTTC. Its protein product is CASSEGSLGGANVLTF.